This T cell receptor beta chain was observed in a study of blood T cell repertoires in COVID-19. At the level of the study: T cells, B-cell-depleted T cells, or PBMCs provided the cDNA or gDNA that served as material.

Clones were read by immunoSEQ multiplex PCR, and TCRdb kept only the in-frame ones, dropping some. The table has about 210,000 clones, around 83% seen once; the top ten hold roughly 5.1%. Seattle-derived patients entered the study during active infection and were followed longitudinally. This CDR3 has 13 amino acids. The trim removed 8 bases at V and 4 bases at J, leaving 7 bases unmatched. Germline assignment: CDR1 MNHEY and CDR2 SVGAGI. Sequenced sample: peripheral blood. The TCR originated in a woman aged 70-85 years with COVID-19, enrolled during active disease. This rearrangement joins TRBV6-5 to TRBJ2-7; TRBD1 agrees at 8 bases. CDR3 sequence reads: CASGSGQGYEQYF. For the CDR3, the DNA is TGTGCCAGCGGTTCCGGACAGGGTTACGAGCAGTACTTC.